This passage covers 8 T cell receptor beta chains from one sample sequenced in a study of T cell responses to AZD1222 COVID-19 vaccine. Sequencing used immunoSEQ multiplex PCR; TCRdb keeps in-frame clones, though not all of them. The repertoire holds around 80,000 clones, more than 85% seen once, with around 4.9% in the top ten. The source was peripheral blood, collected on day 0 of AZD1222 vaccination. Receptor source: an adult in good health.

This chain links TRBV4-1 with TRBJ1-4, with TRBD1 matching over 10 bases. Trimming took 1 base from V and 0 from J; bases not matched to a gene: 11. This CDR3 region has 20 residues. Germline lookup yields CDR1 MGHRA and CDR2 YSYEKL. The CDR3 nucleotides read TGCGCCAGCAGCCAAGCCTTGGACAGGGGGGGCCGTGCAACTAATGAAAAACTGTTTTTT. It translates to CASSQALDRGGRATNEKLFF.

The chain combines TRBV6-5 with TRBJ2-7; D uncertain. The CDR3 sequence is 14 residues long. Trimming removed 6 bases from V and 4 bases from J, with 16 bases in between. Germline V CDR1 and CDR2: MNHEY, SVGAGI. The CDR3 sequence: CASSLFPPGYEQYF. DNA for the CDR3: TGTGCCAGCAGCCTCTTCCCCCCTGGGTACGAGCAGTACTTC.

The chain couples TRBV7-2 to TRBJ1-5; the match to TRBD1 covers 8 bases. V trimming: 5 bases; J trimming: 5 bases; junction bases outside the gene matches: 11. This CDR3 has 16 amino acids. Per germline, CDR1 SGHTA and CDR2 FQGNSA. The CDR3 DNA reads TGTGCCAGCAGCCCAGCCACGGACAGGGCTTATCAGCCCCAGCATTTT. Translated: CASSPATDRAYQPQHF. The whole variable domain, filled in from reference TRBV7-2 and TRBJ1-5, reads GAGVSQSPSNKVTEKGKDVELRCDPISGHTALYWYRQSLGQGLEFLIYFQGNSAPDKSGLPSDRFSAERTGGSVSTLTIQRTQQEDSAVYLCASSPATDRAYQPQHFGDGTRLSIL.

The rearrangement links TRBV24-1 to TRBJ2-7, with D hard to call. V was shortened by 9 bases and J by 3 bases, with 11 bases between the two germline ends. CDR3 size: 12 residues. Per germline, CDR1 KGHDR and CDR2 SFDVKD. This chain's CDR3 is CATSQSGYEQYF. For the CDR3, the DNA is TGTGCCACCTCGCAGTCCGGCTACGAGCAGTACTTC.

V is TRBV4-1 and J is TRBJ1-5, with TRBD1 as a possible D gene (6 bases). CDR3 length: 16 amino acids. V shed 8 bases and J shed 1 base, with 18 bases lying between them. Germline CDR1 is MGHRA and CDR2 is YSYEKL. The CDR3 DNA is TGCGCCAGCGCTCTGATGGGGGGCATCAGCAATCAGCCCCAGCATTTT. Translating it yields CASALMGGISNQPQHF.

The V call is TRBV4-3, the J call TRBJ2-7, with D perhaps being TRBD1 or TRBD2 (5 bases each). V lost 4 bases and J 4 bases, leaving 17 bases between the germline ends. This CDR3 region has 15 residues. Germline V gene sequence: CDR1 LGHNA, CDR2 YSLEER. CDR3 protein: CASSPGTGPRYEQYF. The CDR3 bases are TGCGCCAGCAGCCCAGGGACGGGGCCGCGTTACGAGCAGTACTTC.

The chain combines TRBV5-6 with TRBJ2-6, with 7 bases lining up with TRBD1. The CDR3 loop spans 18 amino acids. Germline CDR1 reads SGHDT; CDR2 reads YYEEEE. V dropped 3 bases and J dropped 0; count of bases not matched to a gene: 9. Here the CDR3 reads CASSSRQGSTSGANVLTF. For the CDR3, the DNA is TGTGCCAGCAGCTCGCGACAGGGAAGTACCTCTGGGGCCAACGTCCTGACTTTC.

V gene TRBV27 combines with J gene TRBJ2-3, with 7 bases that match TRBD1. Germline V gene lookup returns CDR1 MNHEY and CDR2 SMNVEV (reference sequence). CDR3 length: 13 amino acids. The junction had 6 bases not matched to a gene; V was cut back by 5 bases and J by 7 bases. The DNA for the CDR3 is TGTGCCAGCAGTCCAAGACAGGGTCATACGCAGTATTTT. It encodes CASSPRQGHTQYF.